Below are 21 T cell receptor beta chains sequenced from a single sample in a study of Graves' ophthalmopathy and Graves' hyperthyroidism. TCR beta CDR3 regions were amplified from RNA transcripts. Second-round multiplex PCR came after first-round RT-PCR with HTBI primers. TCRdb reprocessed the multiplex PCR reads via MiXCR and lists one record per CDR3 protein. The sample has over 450,000 distinct CDR3 sequences, approximately 14% seen once. Sequenced: blood. The receptors derive from a woman aged 25 to 39 with Graves' ophthalmopathy.

This clonotype was seen ten or more times. V and J are TRBV28 and TRBJ1-6, with D perhaps matching TRBD1 (5 bases). This CDR3 contains 14 residues. Germline loops: CDR1 MDHEN, CDR2 SYDVKM. V dropped 5 bases and J dropped 6 bases, with 11 bases sitting between them. CDR3 loop: CASSPGRSNSPLHF. The DNA of the CDR3 is TGTGCCAGCAGTCCGGGACGTTCTAATTCACCCCTCCACTTT.

This clonotype has a count of ten or more. The V and J genes are TRBV28 and TRBJ2-5, with 9 bases lining up with TRBD2. Germline V gene lookup returns CDR1 MDHEN and CDR2 SYDVKM. V lost 6 bases, J lost 1 base, and 9 bases stayed unmatched. The CDR3 consists of 16 residues. The CDR3 here is CASSGGLAYLQETQYF. The CDR3 DNA reads as TGTGCCAGCAGCGGTGGACTAGCGTATCTCCAAGAGACCCAGTACTTC.

There are a few counts of this clonotype. One junction end does not reproduce the germline sequence, and a read error may be involved. The genes are TRBV3-1 and TRBJ2-4; maybe TRBD1 (6 bases). This CDR3 has 15 amino acids. Germline-derived CDR1 and CDR2 are LGHDT and YNNKEL (reference sequence). The CDR3 DNA sequence: TGTGCCAGCAGCTTGCACAGACAGGACCGGGACATTAAGTACTTC. Translated: CASSLHRQDRDIKYF.

This clonotype was counted many times. This chain joins TRBV2 and TRBJ2-6; D is uncertain. Trimming removed 5 bases at V and 0 bases at J, with 5 bases between. Germline V gene sequence: CDR1 SNHLY, CDR2 FYNNEI. The CDR3 has 14 amino acids. The CDR3 bases are TGTGCCAGCAGTCCCAACTCTGGGGCCAACGTCCTGACTTTC. Amino acids: CASSPNSGANVLTF.

Of note for this clonotype: The CDR3 does not close with the conserved phenylalanine or tryptophan, likely indicating a read error. This chain links TRBV7-2 with TRBJ2-7, with 7 bases identical to TRBD1. The germline V gene has CDR1 SGHTA and CDR2 FQGNSA. Germline trimming cut 5 bases from V and 5 bases from J; bases unmatched to any gene: 12. There are 15 residues in the CDR3. The CDR3 loop reads CASSTHRGPSHEQYY. CDR3 coding DNA: TGTGCCAGCAGCACCCACAGGGGACCCTCACACGAGCAGTACTAC.

This clonotype was found many times. The gene calls are TRBV6-2 or TRBV6-3 and TRBJ1-1, with 8 bases lining up with TRBD1. With V trimmed by 2 bases and J by 3 bases, 8 bases remained unmatched. Per germline, CDR1 MNHEY and CDR2 SVGEGT. The CDR3 is 16 residues long. The CDR3 here is CASSYGIQTGDTEAFF. CDR3 DNA sequence: TGTGCCAGCAGTTACGGGATCCAGACAGGGGACACTGAAGCTTTCTTT.

This clonotype was detected ten times or more. V usage is TRBV30 and J usage is TRBJ2-7, with D unclear. This CDR3 has 13 amino acids. Between the trimmed V and J ends, which lost 2 bases and 1 base, there was a span of 9 bases. The germline gives CDR1 GTSNPN, CDR2 SVGIG (reference sequence). CDR3 nucleotide sequence: TGTGCCTGGAGTTTCGACCAGTCCTACGAGCAGTACTTC. Protein: CAWSFDQSYEQYF.

This clonotype was detected many times. This chain uses TRBV6-5 with TRBJ1-1, with 8 bases aligning to TRBD1. The CDR3 extends over 13 amino acids. Germline V gives CDR1 MNHEY, CDR2 SVGAGI. Trimming at V came to 5 bases and at J to 8 bases, leaving 7 bases not matched to a gene. The CDR3 DNA sequence: TGTGCCAGCAGTCTATACAGGGGGAGCGAAGCTTTCTTT. Translating it yields CASSLYRGSEAFF.

V gene TRBV2 combines with J gene TRBJ2-5; D gene unclear. Trimming took off 8 bases at V and 5 bases at J, with 18 bases between the two ends. CDR1 is SNHLY, CDR2 FYNNEI, per germline. The CDR3 contains 14 residues. Written as DNA, the CDR3 is TGTGCCAGCGGTTCGGACCGCGGAACGGAGACCCAGTACTTC. This encodes CASGSDRGTETQYF.

A word on this clonotype: The conserved phenylalanine or tryptophan is not found at the CDR3 terminus, so this likely reflects a read error. The chain couples TRBV18 to TRBJ2-7; 10 nucleotides agree with TRBD2. Trimming took 2 bases from V and 6 from J; bases not matched to a gene: 1. From germline, CDR1 is KGHSH and CDR2 LQKENI. The CDR3 is 13 residues long. DNA for the CDR3: TGTGCCAGCTCACCAGGGACTAGCGCCGAGCAGTACATC. This translates into CASSPGTSAEQYI.

Ten or more counts support this clonotype. J is TRBJ1-5 and V is TRBV19; D is perhaps TRBD1 (6 bases). CDR1 is LNHDA and CDR2 is SQIVND in the germline V gene (reference sequence). The CDR3 covers 13 residues. The V end lost 8 bases, the J end lost 1 base, and 9 bases lay between the germline ends. CDR3 in DNA: TGTGCCAGTCGGACAGCAAGCAATCAGCCCCAGCATTTT. Translation gives CASRTASNQPQHF.

This clonotype was observed at least ten times. In DNA, the CDR3 is TGTGCCAGCAAGGGGACAGCTTTGAACACTGAAGCTTTCTTT. Translation gives CASKGTALNTEAFF. The chain has TRBV11-2 and TRBJ1-1, with 7 bases aligning to TRBD1. Per the germline V gene, CDR1 is SGHAT and CDR2 is FQNNGV. CDR3 size: 14 residues. Trimming removed 7 bases from V and 0 bases from J; junction bases left unmatched: 5. Drawing the rest from reference TRBV11-2 and TRBJ1-1, the complete variable domain is EAGVAQSPRYKIIEKRQSVAFWCNPISGHATLYWYQQILGQGPKLLIQFQNNGVVDDSQLPKDRFSAERLKGVDSTLKIQPAKLEDSAVYLCASKGTALNTEAFFGQGTRLTVV.

This clonotype has a count of ten or more. The chain has TRBV7-2 and TRBJ1-2; 8 bases map to TRBD1. The CDR3 is 14 amino acids. Per the germline V gene, CDR1 is SGHTA and CDR2 is FQGNSA. Germline trimming cut 4 bases from V and 4 bases from J; bases unmatched to any gene: 5. CDR3 region: CASSSDRVSYGYTF. The CDR3 coding sequence is TGTGCCAGCAGCTCGGACAGGGTGAGCTATGGCTACACCTTC. The full variable domain, rest sourced from reference TRBV7-2 and TRBJ1-2, is GAGVSQSPSNKVTEKGKDVELRCDPISGHTALYWYRQSLGQGLEFLIYFQGNSAPDKSGLPSDRFSAERTGGSVSTLTIQRTQQEDSAVYLCASSSDRVSYGYTFGSGTRLTVV.

This clonotype was observed at least ten times. The V and J genes are TRBV28 and TRBJ2-7; unclear D gene. Trimming cost V 5 bases and J 3 bases, with 20 bases left between them. Germline CDR1 reads MDHEN; CDR2 reads SYDVKM. The CDR3 spans 16 residues. CDR3 residues: CASSLTSSVLGYEQYF. DNA for the CDR3: TGTGCCAGCAGTCTAACCTCATCGGTATTAGGCTACGAGCAGTACTTC.

V is TRBV14 and J is TRBJ2-7, with D perhaps TRBD1 (6 bases). The germline V and J ends were trimmed by 2 bases and 2 bases, with 10 bases remaining between them. CDR3 length equals 14 residues. Germline CDR1 is SGHDN and CDR2 is FVKESK. CDR3 amino acids: CASSQPGQTYEQYF. The CDR3 coding sequence is TGTGCCAGCAGCCAACCGGGACAAACCTACGAGCAGTACTTC.

Remarks on this clonotype: A much larger clone lies one base from this, so it may be a read error. The chain recombines TRBV2 with TRBJ1-1; the D gene is possibly TRBD1 (5 bases). This CDR3 region has 14 residues. CDR1 is SNHLY and CDR2 is FYNNEI in the germline V gene. CDR3 sequence (DNA): TGTGCCAGCAGTGGGGGGACGGCGAACACTGTAGCTTTCTTT. It is translated as CASSGGTANTVAFF.

This clonotype was detected ten times or more. V is TRBV28 and J is TRBJ1-1, with D perhaps TRBD1 (6 bases). CDR3 length: 15 amino acids. CDR1 and CDR2 from the germline V gene are MDHEN and SYDVKM. Trimming took 5 bases from V and 1 from J, leaving 14 bases between them. The CDR3 reads CASSGAGTTNTEAFF. The CDR3, as DNA: TGTGCCAGCAGTGGAGCCGGGACAACGAACACTGAAGCTTTCTTT. Together with reference TRBV28 and TRBJ1-1, the CDR3 gives the full variable domain: DVKVTQSSRYLVKRTGEKVFLECVQDMDHENMFWYRQDPGLGLRLIYFSYDVKMKEKGDIPEGYSVSREKKERFSLILESASTNQTSMYLCASSGAGTTNTEAFFGQGTRLTVV.

This clonotype was recorded many times. The chain uses TRBV7-9 and TRBJ1-1, with a weak D call TRBD1 (5 bases). Germline V lookup: CDR1 SEHNR, CDR2 FQNEAQ (reference sequence). Trimming shortened V by 5 bases and J by 3 bases, and 16 bases separated the two germline ends. The CDR3 has 15 amino acids. CDR3: CASSPQALGHTEAFF. In nucleotides, the CDR3 is TGTGCCAGCAGCCCTCAGGCCCTGGGACACACTGAAGCTTTCTTT.

This clonotype was observed once. The chain couples TRBV28 to TRBJ1-2; 10 bases align to TRBD1. V lost 4 bases and J lost 2; bases outside the gene matches: 7. The CDR3 has 16 residues. Germline values: CDR1 MDHEN, CDR2 SYDVKM. The CDR3 region has the DNA TGTGCCAGCAGTTCGACAGGGGGCGTTGCCAACTATGGCTACACCTTC. Protein: CASSSTGGVANYGYTF.

This clonotype occurred many times. The J gene is TRBJ1-2, the V gene TRBV6-5, with 8 bases identical to TRBD1. The CDR3 is made up of 13 amino acids. Trimming removed 7 bases from V and 8 bases from J; junction bases left unmatched: 9. Germline CDR1 and CDR2: MNHEY and SVGAGI. DNA for the CDR3: TGTGCCAGCAATTATGGACAGGGTGAAGGCTACACCTTC. Translated, it gives CASNYGQGEGYTF.

The sample holds many counts of this clonotype. The chain is built from TRBV2 and TRBJ2-5; tentative D call: TRBD1 (6 bases). The germline V and J ends were trimmed by 4 bases and 5 bases, with 11 bases remaining between them. Germline CDR1 reads SNHLY; CDR2 reads FYNNEI. CDR3 length: 13 amino acids. The CDR3 DNA reads TGTGCCAGCAGTGTGTCACAGGGTGAGACCCAGTACTTC. This encodes CASSVSQGETQYF.